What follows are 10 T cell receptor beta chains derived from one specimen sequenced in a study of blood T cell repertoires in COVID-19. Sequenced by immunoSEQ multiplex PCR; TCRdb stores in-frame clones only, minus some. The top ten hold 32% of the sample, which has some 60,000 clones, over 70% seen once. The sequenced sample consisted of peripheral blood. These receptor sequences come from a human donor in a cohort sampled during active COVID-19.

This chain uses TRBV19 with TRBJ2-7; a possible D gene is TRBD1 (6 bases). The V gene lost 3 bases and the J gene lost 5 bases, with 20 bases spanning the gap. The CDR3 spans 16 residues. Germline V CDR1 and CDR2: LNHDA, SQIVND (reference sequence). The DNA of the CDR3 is TGTGCCAGTAGTATGATAGGGACACGCCTTGGCAACGAGCAGTACTTC. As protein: CASSMIGTRLGNEQYF.

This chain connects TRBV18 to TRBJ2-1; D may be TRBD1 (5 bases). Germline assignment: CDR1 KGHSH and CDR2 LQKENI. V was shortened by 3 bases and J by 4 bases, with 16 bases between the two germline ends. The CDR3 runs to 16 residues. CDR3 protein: CASSPGGAGVYNEQFF. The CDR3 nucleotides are TGTGCCAGCTCACCCGGTGGGGCCGGCGTTTACAATGAGCAGTTCTTC.

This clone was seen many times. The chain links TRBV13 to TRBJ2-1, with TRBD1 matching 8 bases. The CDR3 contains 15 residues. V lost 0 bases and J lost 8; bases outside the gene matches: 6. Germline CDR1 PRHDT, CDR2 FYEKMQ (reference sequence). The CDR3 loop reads CASSLGRTGNDEQFF. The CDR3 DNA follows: TGTGCCAGCAGCTTAGGCAGGACAGGGAACGATGAGCAGTTCTTC.

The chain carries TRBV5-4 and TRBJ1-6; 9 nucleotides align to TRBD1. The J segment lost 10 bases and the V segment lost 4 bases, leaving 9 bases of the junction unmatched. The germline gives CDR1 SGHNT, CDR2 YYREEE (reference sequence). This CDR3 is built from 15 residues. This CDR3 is CASSPSGTGRSPLHF. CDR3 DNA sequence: TGTGCCAGCAGCCCATCCGGGACAGGGCGATCACCCCTCCACTTT.

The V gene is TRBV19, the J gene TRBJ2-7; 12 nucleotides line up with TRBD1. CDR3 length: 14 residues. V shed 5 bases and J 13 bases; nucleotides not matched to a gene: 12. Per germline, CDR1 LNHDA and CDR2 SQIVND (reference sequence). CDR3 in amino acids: CASSPQGQGAPEYF. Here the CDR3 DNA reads TGTGCCAGTAGTCCCCAGGGACAGGGGGCACCGGAATACTTC.

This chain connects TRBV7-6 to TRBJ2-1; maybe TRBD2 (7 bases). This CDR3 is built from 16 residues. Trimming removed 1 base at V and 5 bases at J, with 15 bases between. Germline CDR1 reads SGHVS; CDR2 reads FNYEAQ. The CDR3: CASSLEGGGPNNEQFF. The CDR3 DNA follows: TGTGCCAGCAGCTTAGAGGGGGGGGGCCCGAACAATGAGCAGTTCTTC.

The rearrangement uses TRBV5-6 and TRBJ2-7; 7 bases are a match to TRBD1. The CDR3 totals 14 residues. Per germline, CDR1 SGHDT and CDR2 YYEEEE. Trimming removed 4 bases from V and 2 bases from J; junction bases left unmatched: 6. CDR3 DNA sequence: TGTGCCAGCAGCGCCGACAGGGATACCTACGAGCAGTACTTC. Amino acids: CASSADRDTYEQYF. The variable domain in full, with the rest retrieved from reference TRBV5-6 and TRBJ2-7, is DAGVTQSPTHLIKTRGQQVTLRCSPKSGHDTVSWYQQALGQGPQFIFQYYEEEERQRGNFPDRFSGHQFPNYSSELNVNALLLGDSALYLCASSADRDTYEQYFGPGTRLTVT.

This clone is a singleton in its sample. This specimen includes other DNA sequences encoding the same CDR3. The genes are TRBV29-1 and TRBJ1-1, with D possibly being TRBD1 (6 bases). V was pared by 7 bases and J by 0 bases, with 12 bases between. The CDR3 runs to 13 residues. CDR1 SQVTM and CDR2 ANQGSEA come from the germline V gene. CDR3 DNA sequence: TGCAGCGGATCGGGACATCTGAACACTGAAGCTTTCTTT. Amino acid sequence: CSGSGHLNTEAFF.

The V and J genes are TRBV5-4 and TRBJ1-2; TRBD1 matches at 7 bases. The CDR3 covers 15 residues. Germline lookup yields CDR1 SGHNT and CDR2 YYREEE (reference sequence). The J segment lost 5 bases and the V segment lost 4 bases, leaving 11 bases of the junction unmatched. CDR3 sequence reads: CASSLRGGQSYGYTF. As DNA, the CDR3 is TGTGCCAGCAGCCTTCGAGGGGGACAGTCTTATGGCTACACCTTC.

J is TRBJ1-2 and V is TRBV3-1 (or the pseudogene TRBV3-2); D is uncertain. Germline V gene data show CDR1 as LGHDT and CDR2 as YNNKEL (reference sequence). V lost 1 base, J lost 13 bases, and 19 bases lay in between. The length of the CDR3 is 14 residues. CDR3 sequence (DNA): TGTGCCAGCAGCCAAGTTCATACCGATACAGTTGCCACCTTC. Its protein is CASSQVHTDTVATF.